This is a list of T cell receptor beta chains from one sample in a study of shared clonotypes between healthy human individuals. Generated by immunoSEQ multiplex PCR, the TCRdb table keeps only in-frame clones and is missing some. The sample carries approximately 940,000 clones, about three quarters recorded once. Sequenced: memory CD4+ T cells sorted from blood. All receptors derive from a man in his late teens or twenties in good health. CDR3s include the opening cysteine and the closing phenylalanine or tryptophan. A D gene is named only where the DNA matches it firmly. Clone size appears in some rows only: once, few, many, or a class for an expanded clone.

j_call | d_call | clone_size | v_call | cdr3_aa | cdr3_nt
TRBJ1-1 | - | - | TRBV9 | CASSVGSVNTEAFF | TGTGCCAGCAGCGTTGGGTCAGTGAACACTGAAGCTTTCTTT
TRBJ2-7 | TRBD1 | - | TRBV28 | CASRRQGDSYEQYF | TGTGCCAGCAGGAGACAGGGGGACTCCTACGAGCAGTACTTC
TRBJ1-1 | TRBD1 | - | TRBV30 | CAEDRGGGTEAFF | TGTGCCGAGGACAGGGGAGGAGGGACTGAAGCTTTCTTT
TRBJ2-2 | - | - | TRBV5-1 | CASSLARGYVGELFF | TGCGCCAGCAGCTTGGCCAGGGGTTACGTCGGGGAGCTGTTTTTT
TRBJ1-1 | - | - | TRBV7-2 | CASSRSQGAEAFF | TGTGCCAGCAGCCGAAGTCAGGGAGCTGAAGCTTTCTTT
TRBJ1-6 | - | - | TRBV9 | CASSVGGDNNSPLHF | TGTGCCAGCAGCGTAGGAGGGGATAATAATTCACCCCTCCACTTT
TRBJ2-7 | - | - | TRBV6-1 | CASTTGLAYEQYF | TGTGCCAGTACGACAGGCTTAGCCTACGAGCAGTACTTC
TRBJ2-7 | - | - | TRBV7-8 | CASSLAPPGEQYF | TGTGCCAGCAGCTTAGCCCCCCCCGGCGAGCAGTACTTC
TRBJ2-7 | TRBD1 | - | TRBV6-6 | CASSGRDRFSYEQYF | TGTGCCAGCAGTGGCCGGGACAGGTTCTCCTACGAGCAGTACTTC
TRBJ1-3 | TRBD1 | once | TRBV6-5 | CASKRQGAGGNTIYF | TGTGCCAGCAAGAGACAGGGGGCAGGTGGAAACACCATATATTTT
TRBJ2-5 | TRBD1 | - | TRBV5-1 | CASSLEGQGAETQYF | TGCGCCAGCAGCTTGGAGGGACAGGGGGCTGAGACCCAGTACTTC
TRBJ2-5 | - | - | TRBV7-7 | CASSSDGGPGETQYF | TGTGCTAGCAGCTCTGACGGGGGGCCGGGAGAGACCCAGTACTTC
TRBJ1-4 | - | - | TRBV2 | CASSEQGSSGKLFF | TGTGCCAGCAGCGAACAGGGAAGTAGTGGAAAACTGTTTTTT
TRBJ1-5 | TRBD1 | - | TRBV6-1 | CASSLGQGYNQPQHF | TGTGCCAGCAGCCTTGGACAGGGATACAATCAGCCCCAGCATTTT
TRBJ2-1 | - | - | TRBV10-3 | CAISESARGIEQFF | TGTGCCATCAGTGAGTCTGCCAGAGGGATTGAGCAGTTCTTC
TRBJ1-3 | - | many | TRBV5-8 | CASSLGRLGGNTIYF | TGTGCCAGCAGCTTGGGTCGTCTCGGCGGAAACACCATATATTTT
TRBJ2-1 | TRBD1 | - | TRBV7-6 | CASSLTGGSYNEQFF | TGTGCCAGCAGCTTAACAGGGGGCTCCTACAATGAGCAGTTCTTC
TRBJ2-4 | - | few | TRBV2 | CASSDSAPNIQYF | TGTGCCAGCAGTGACAGCGCACCAAACATTCAGTACTTC
TRBJ2-1 | TRBD2 | - | TRBV10-3 | CAISPGLNTYNEQFF | TGTGCCATCAGTCCGGGACTAAACACCTACAATGAGCAGTTCTTC
TRBJ2-4 | TRBD2 | - | TRBV6-5 | CASSPGTSANIQYF | TGTGCCAGCAGTCCCGGGACTAGTGCAAACATTCAGTACTTC
TRBJ1-1 | - | - | TRBV6-6 | CASWVTGNTPNTEAFF | TGTGCCAGTTGGGTTACAGGGAATACCCCGAACACTGAAGCTTTCTTT
TRBJ2-7 | - | - | TRBV18 | CASSQRGENYEQYF | TGTGCCAGCTCACAACGAGGGGAGAACTACGAGCAGTACTTC
TRBJ1-2 | - | - | TRBV30 | CAWSVDRNGYTF | TGTGCCTGGAGTGTAGACAGAAATGGCTACACCTTC